Listed below are T cell receptor beta chains from one sample, sequenced in a study of cytomegalovirus exposure and HLA in healthy donors. Measured with immunoSEQ multiplex PCR; TCRdb has only the in-frame clones, and not every one. The sample lists 100,000 to 150,000 clones, roughly 76% seen once, with around 14% in the top ten. Sample: PBMCs. These receptors were collected from an older woman in good health and CMV-seropositive. CDR3s include the opening cysteine and the closing phenylalanine or tryptophan. A D gene is named only where the DNA matches it firmly. Part of the rows lack a size; the others show once, few, many or a class for expanded clones.

V	J	D	size	CDR3	DNA
TRBV5-6	TRBJ1-2	TRBD1	.	CASSWDIQGARGYTF	TGTGCCAGCAGCTGGGACATACAGGGGGCTCGCGGCTACACCTTC
TRBV7-2	TRBJ2-3	.	.	CASSPRAATDTQYF	TGTGCCAGCAGCCCGCGGGCTGCCACAGATACGCAGTATTTT
TRBV2	TRBJ2-5	TRBD2	.	CASSERASGRTETQYF	TGTGCCAGCAGTGAAAGGGCTAGCGGGAGGACGGAGACCCAGTACTTC
TRBV27	TRBJ2-7	.	.	CASSLINRDEQYF	TGTGCCAGCAGCTTAATCAACCGGGACGAGCAGTACTTC
TRBV2	TRBJ1-3	.	.	CAYPGRVGNTIYF	TGTGCCTACCCCGGCAGGGTTGGAAACACCATATATTTT
TRBV5-1	TRBJ1-1	TRBD1	once	CASSPEGTGRLNTEAFF	TGCGCCAGCAGCCCGGAAGGGACAGGGAGGTTGAACACTGAAGCTTTCTTT
TRBV2	TRBJ2-3	TRBD1	.	CASGRDSNQADTQYF	TGTGCCAGCGGCCGGGACAGCAATCAAGCAGATACGCAGTATTTT
TRBV30	TRBJ1-6	TRBD1	.	CAWSALDRGDNSPLHF	TGTGCCTGGAGTGCCTTAGACAGGGGGGATAATTCACCCCTCCACTTT
TRBV4-1	TRBJ2-1	.	.	CASRVGPGVEEQFF	TGCGCCAGCAGGGTGGGGCCAGGGGTAGAAGAGCAGTTCTTC
TRBV27	TRBJ2-1	.	.	CASTSYNEQFF	TGTGCCAGCACCTCGTACAATGAGCAGTTCTTC
TRBV6-6	TRBJ1-2	TRBD1	.	CASSYDPGQNYGYTF	TGTGCCAGCAGTTATGACCCGGGACAGAACTATGGCTACACCTTC
TRBV4-1	TRBJ2-7	.	.	CASSQVTIYEQYF	TGCGCCAGCAGCCAAGTGACTATTTACGAGCAGTACTTC
TRBV2	TRBJ1-4	.	few	CASSVGGREEKLFF	TGTGCCAGCAGTGTCGGGGGGCGCGAGGAAAAACTGTTTTTT
TRBV6-1	TRBJ2-1	.	.	CASSELRDYNEQFF	TGTGCCAGCAGTGAACTTCGGGACTACAATGAGCAGTTCTTC
TRBV7-2	TRBJ2-1	TRBD2	.	CASSFWTSGSSEQFF	TGTGCCAGCAGCTTCTGGACTAGCGGGTCGTCCGAGCAGTTCTTC
TRBV7-8	TRBJ2-7	.	once	CASTSRASYEQYF	TGTGCCAGCACCTCCAGGGCCTCCTACGAGCAGTACTTC
TRBV4-1	TRBJ2-7	.	.	CASTLEPQGSYEQYF	TGCGCCAGCACCCTTGAACCCCAGGGTTCCTACGAGCAGTACTTC
TRBV5-1	TRBJ2-7	.	.	CASSPHSGSSYEQYF	TGCGCCAGCAGCCCCCATAGCGGAAGCTCCTACGAGCAGTACTTC
TRBV7-2	TRBJ1-4	.	.	CASSYGRGEKLFF	TGTGCCAGCAGCTATGGAAGGGGTGAAAAACTGTTTTTT
TRBV6-1	TRBJ1-2	.	few	CASSEALRGNYGYTF	TGTGCCAGCAGTGAAGCCTTGCGGGGGAACTATGGCTACACCTTC
TRBV4-1	TRBJ2-1	TRBD2	.	CASSQGLAGGAVDNEQFF	TGCGCCAGCAGCCAAGGCCTAGCGGGGGGGGCTGTGGACAATGAGCAGTTCTTC
TRBV5-1	TRBJ1-1	TRBD1	.	CASSDRGPNTEAFF	TGCGCCAGCTCCGACAGGGGCCCGAACACTGAAGCTTTCTTT
TRBV4-2	TRBJ1-4	.	.	CASSLGGKLFF	TGTGCCAGCAGCCTCGGGGGGAAACTGTTTTTT
TRBV27	TRBJ1-5	.	.	CASSFRRGSNQPQHF	TGTGCCAGCAGTTTCAGGCGGGGGAGCAATCAGCCCCAGCATTTT
TRBV19	TRBJ2-3	.	.	CASRGYTDTQYF	TGTGCCAGTAGGGGCTACACAGATACGCAGTATTTT
TRBV27	TRBJ2-3	TRBD1	.	CASSPGTGYTDTQYF	TGTGCCAGCAGTCCAGGGACAGGGTATACAGATACGCAGTATTTT
TRBV4-1	TRBJ1-4	.	once	CASSPRGAATNEKLFF	TGCGCCAGCAGCCCCCGGGGGGCCGCAACTAATGAAAAACTGTTTTTT
TRBV5-6	TRBJ1-4	.	.	CASSPGVAGEKLFF	TGTGCCAGCAGCCCCGGTGTAGCCGGGGAAAAACTGTTTTTT
TRBV6-5	TRBJ1-2	.	.	CATSNGGNYGYTF	TGTGCCACTTCCAATGGGGGGAACTATGGCTACACCTTC
TRBV19	TRBJ1-3	.	.	CASTSLTRGSGNTIYF	TGTGCCAGTACTTCTCTAACGAGAGGCTCTGGAAACACCATATATTTT
TRBV19	TRBJ2-1	.	.	CASSIGGSTEQFF	TGTGCCAGTAGTATAGGTGGTAGTACTGAGCAGTTCTTC
TRBV27	TRBJ2-7	TRBD2	.	CASSPDMGGYEQYF	TGTGCCAGCAGCCCAGATATGGGGGGGTACGAGCAGTACTTC
TRBV19	TRBJ2-7	TRBD1	.	CASSIGPGAGGFYEQYF	TGTGCCAGTAGTATAGGTCCTGGGGCAGGGGGCTTCTACGAGCAGTACTTC
TRBV9	TRBJ2-1	.	.	CASSVGRGSTYNEQFF	TGTGCCAGCAGCGTAGGGCGGGGCTCCACTTACAATGAGCAGTTCTTC
TRBV5-6	TRBJ1-2	.	once	CASMGRGGDYGYTF	TGTGCCAGCATGGGGAGGGGAGGAGACTATGGCTACACCTTC
TRBV13	TRBJ2-7	TRBD1	.	CASSYTGDPRSYEQYF	TGTGCCAGCAGCTACACAGGGGACCCCCGATCCTACGAGCAGTACTTC
TRBV18	TRBJ1-1	.	.	CASSDFGGVTEAFF	TGTGCCAGCTCAGACTTTGGGGGGGTGACTGAAGCTTTCTTT
TRBV28	TRBJ1-6	.	.	CASMDTSSYNSPLHF	TGTGCCAGCATGGACACCAGCTCCTATAATTCACCCCTCCACTTT
TRBV7-2	TRBJ2-1	TRBD2	.	CASSPASGQRREQFF	TGTGCCAGCAGCCCGGCTAGCGGACAAAGGCGAGAGCAGTTCTTC
TRBV10-3	TRBJ2-7	TRBD1	.	CAISESTGTYEQYF	TGTGCCATCAGTGAATCGACAGGGACCTACGAGCAGTACTTC
TRBV4-1	TRBJ1-6	TRBD1	once	CASSSDRGDSYNSPLHF	TGCGCCAGCAGCTCGGACAGGGGGGACTCCTATAATTCACCCCTCCACTTT
TRBV19	TRBJ2-7	TRBD2	.	CASSFTSGGYEQYF	TGTGCCAGTAGTTTCACTAGCGGCGGCTACGAGCAGTACTTC
TRBV15	TRBJ1-4	.	.	CATSRDLAQGREKLFF	TGTGCCACCAGCAGAGATCTGGCGCAGGGTAGAGAAAAACTGTTTTTT
TRBV5-1	TRBJ2-5	.	once	CASSPSPERDQETQYF	TGCGCCAGCAGCCCGTCCCCAGAGCGGGACCAAGAGACCCAGTACTTC
TRBV28	TRBJ1-1	TRBD1	once	CASRSGTGGRTEAFF	TGTGCCAGCAGATCCGGGACAGGTGGTAGGACTGAAGCTTTCTTT
TRBV2	TRBJ1-2	TRBD1	.	CASSPGQYYGYTF	TGTGCCAGCAGTCCGGGACAGTACTATGGCTACACCTTC
TRBV6-5	TRBJ2-2	TRBD1	.	CASRGQGAFGELFF	TGTGCCAGCAGGGGACAGGGGGCGTTTGGGGAGCTGTTTTTT
TRBV5-4	TRBJ2-2	TRBD2	.	CASSLGSGRALDGELFF	TGTGCCAGCAGCTTGGGTAGCGGGAGGGCCTTGGACGGGGAGCTGTTTTTT
TRBV4-1	TRBJ1-1	.	.	CASSQYLNTEAFF	TGCGCCAGCAGCCAGTACTTGAACACTGAAGCTTTCTTT
TRBV4-1	TRBJ1-5	.	.	CASSQEADSNQPQHF	TGCGCCAGCAGCCAAGAGGCAGATAGCAATCAGCCCCAGCATTTT
TRBV4-1	TRBJ1-1	TRBD1	.	CASSQTLTGGEMNTEAFF	TGCGCCAGCAGCCAGACCCTGACAGGGGGGGAGATGAACACTGAAGCTTTCTTT
TRBV7-8	TRBJ2-1	.	.	CASSLGLYNEQFF	TGTGCCAGCAGCCTGGGACTTTACAATGAGCAGTTCTTC
TRBV11-2	TRBJ2-3	.	few	CASSPTGRQAPDTQYF	TGTGCCAGCAGCCCCACGGGCCGACAGGCCCCAGATACGCAGTATTTT